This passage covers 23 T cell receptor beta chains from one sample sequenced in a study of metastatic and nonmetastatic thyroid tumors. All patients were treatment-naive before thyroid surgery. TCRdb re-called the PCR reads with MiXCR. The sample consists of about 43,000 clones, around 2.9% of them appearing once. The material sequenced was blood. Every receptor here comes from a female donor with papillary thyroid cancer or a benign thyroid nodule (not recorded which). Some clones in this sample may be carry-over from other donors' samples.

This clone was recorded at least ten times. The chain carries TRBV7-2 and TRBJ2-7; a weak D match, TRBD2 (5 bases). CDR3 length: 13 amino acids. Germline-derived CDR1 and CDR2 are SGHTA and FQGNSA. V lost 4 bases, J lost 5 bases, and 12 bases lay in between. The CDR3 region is CASSWRTGDEQYF. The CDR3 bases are TGTGCCAGCAGCTGGCGGACTGGTGACGAGCAGTACTTC.

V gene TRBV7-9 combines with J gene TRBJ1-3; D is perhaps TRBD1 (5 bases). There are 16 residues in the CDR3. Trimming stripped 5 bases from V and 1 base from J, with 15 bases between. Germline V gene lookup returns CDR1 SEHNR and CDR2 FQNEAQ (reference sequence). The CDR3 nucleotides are TGTGCCAGCAGCCCGCCCTCAGGGAGATCTGGAAACACCATATATTTT. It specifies CASSPPSGRSGNTIYF. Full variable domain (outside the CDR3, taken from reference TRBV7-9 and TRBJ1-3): DTGVSQNPRHKITKRGQNVTFRCDPISEHNRLYWYRQTLGQGPEFLTYFQNEAQLEKSRLLSDRFSAERPKGSFSTLEIQRTEQGDSAMYLCASSPPSGRSGNTIYFGEGSWLTVV.

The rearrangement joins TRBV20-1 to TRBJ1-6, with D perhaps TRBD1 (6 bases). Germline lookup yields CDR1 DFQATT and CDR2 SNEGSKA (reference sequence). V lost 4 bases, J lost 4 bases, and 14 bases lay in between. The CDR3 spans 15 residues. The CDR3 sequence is CSATQQGRYNSPLHF. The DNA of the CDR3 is TGCAGTGCTACCCAACAGGGACGATATAATTCACCCCTCCACTTT.

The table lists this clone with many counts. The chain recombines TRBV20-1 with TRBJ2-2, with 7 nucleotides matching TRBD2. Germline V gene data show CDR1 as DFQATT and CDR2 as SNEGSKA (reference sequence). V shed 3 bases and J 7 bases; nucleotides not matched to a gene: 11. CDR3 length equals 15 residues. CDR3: CSASSASGRDGELFF. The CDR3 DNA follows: TGCAGTGCTAGTTCGGCTAGCGGAAGGGACGGGGAGCTGTTTTTT.

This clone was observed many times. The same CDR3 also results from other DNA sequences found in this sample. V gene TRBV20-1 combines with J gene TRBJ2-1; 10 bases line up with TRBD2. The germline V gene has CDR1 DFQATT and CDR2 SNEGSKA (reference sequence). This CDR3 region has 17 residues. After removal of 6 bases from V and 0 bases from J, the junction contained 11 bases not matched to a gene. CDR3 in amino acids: CSAPALAGRSSYNEQFF. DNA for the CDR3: TGCAGTGCCCCCGCACTAGCGGGAAGAAGCTCCTACAATGAGCAGTTCTTC.

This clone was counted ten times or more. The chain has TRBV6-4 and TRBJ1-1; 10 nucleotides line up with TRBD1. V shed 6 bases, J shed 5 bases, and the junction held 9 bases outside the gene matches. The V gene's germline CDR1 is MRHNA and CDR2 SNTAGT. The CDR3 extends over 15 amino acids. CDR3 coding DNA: TGTGCCAGCAGCCGAACCGGGACAGGGGAAACTGAAGCTTTCTTT. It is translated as CASSRTGTGETEAFF.

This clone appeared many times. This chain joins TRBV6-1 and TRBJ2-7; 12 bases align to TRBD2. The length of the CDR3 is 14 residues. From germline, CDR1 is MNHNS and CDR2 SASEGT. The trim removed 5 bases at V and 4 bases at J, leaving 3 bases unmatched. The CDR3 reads CASSSTSGGYEQYF. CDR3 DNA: TGTGCCAGCAGTTCGACTAGCGGGGGTTACGAGCAGTACTTC.

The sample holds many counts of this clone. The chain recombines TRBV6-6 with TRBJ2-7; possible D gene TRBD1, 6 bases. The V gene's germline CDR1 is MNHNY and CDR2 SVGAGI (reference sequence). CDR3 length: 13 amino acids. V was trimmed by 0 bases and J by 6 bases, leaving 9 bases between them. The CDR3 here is CASSYSTGSEQYF. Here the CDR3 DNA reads TGTGCCAGCAGTTACTCGACAGGATCCGAGCAGTACTTC.

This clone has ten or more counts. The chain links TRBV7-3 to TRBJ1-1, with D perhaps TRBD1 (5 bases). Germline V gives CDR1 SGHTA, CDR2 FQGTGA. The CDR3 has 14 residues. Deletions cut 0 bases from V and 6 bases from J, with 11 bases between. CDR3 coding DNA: TGTGCCAGCAGCTTAACGCGGGGCACCGCTGAAGCTTTCTTT. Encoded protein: CASSLTRGTAEAFF.

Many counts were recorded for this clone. In DNA form, the CDR3 reads TGTGCCAGCAGCTCGGCCCTTAGGAACACTGAAGCTTTCTTT. It specifies CASSSALRNTEAFF. The V call is TRBV5-4, the J call TRBJ1-1; D unclear. The V gene lost 3 bases and the J gene lost 1 base, with 10 bases spanning the gap. The CDR3 contains 14 residues. Germline CDR1 SGHNT, CDR2 YYREEE (reference sequence).

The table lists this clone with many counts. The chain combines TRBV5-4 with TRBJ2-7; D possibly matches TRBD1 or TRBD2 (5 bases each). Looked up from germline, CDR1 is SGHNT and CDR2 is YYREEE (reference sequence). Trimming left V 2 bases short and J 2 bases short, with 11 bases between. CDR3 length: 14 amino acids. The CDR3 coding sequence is TGTGCCAGCAGCTTCGATCAGGGACCCTACGAGCAGTACTTC. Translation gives CASSFDQGPYEQYF.

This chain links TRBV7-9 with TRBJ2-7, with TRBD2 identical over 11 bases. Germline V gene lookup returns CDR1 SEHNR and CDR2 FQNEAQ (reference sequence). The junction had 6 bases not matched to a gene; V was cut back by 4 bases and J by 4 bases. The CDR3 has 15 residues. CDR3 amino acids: CASSSGLAVQYEQYF. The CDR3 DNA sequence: TGTGCCAGCAGCTCGGGACTAGCGGTACAATACGAGCAGTACTTC. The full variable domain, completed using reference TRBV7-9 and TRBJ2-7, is DTGVSQNPRHKITKRGQNVTFRCDPISEHNRLYWYRQTLGQGPEFLTYFQNEAQLEKSRLLSDRFSAERPKGSFSTLEIQRTEQGDSAMYLCASSSGLAVQYEQYFGPGTRLTVT.

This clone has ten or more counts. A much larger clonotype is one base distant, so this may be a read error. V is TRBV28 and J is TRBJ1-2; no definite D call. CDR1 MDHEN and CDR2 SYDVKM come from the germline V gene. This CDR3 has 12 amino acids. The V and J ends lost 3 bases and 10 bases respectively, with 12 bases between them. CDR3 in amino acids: CASSFNEFSYTF. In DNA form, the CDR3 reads TGTGCCAGCAGTTTCAACGAGTTTTCCTACACCTTC.

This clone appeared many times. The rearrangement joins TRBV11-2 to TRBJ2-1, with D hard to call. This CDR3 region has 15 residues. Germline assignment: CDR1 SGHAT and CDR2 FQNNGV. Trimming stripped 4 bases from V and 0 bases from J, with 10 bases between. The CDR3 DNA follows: TGTGCCAGCAGCTCCAATACGGGCTCCTACAATGAGCAGTTCTTC. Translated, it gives CASSSNTGSYNEQFF.

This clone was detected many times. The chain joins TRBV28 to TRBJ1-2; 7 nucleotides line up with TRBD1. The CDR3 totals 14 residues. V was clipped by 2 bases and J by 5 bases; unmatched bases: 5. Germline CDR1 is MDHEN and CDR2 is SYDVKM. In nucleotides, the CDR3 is TGTGCCAGCAGTTTAGCAGGGGGGGGGTATGGCTACACCTTC. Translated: CASSLAGGGYGYTF.

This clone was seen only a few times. The CDR3 coding sequence is TGTGCCAGCAGTTCCCGACTAGCGGGAGGGCCCAATGAGCAGTTCTTC. Translating gives CASSSRLAGGPNEQFF. The rearrangement joins TRBV27 to TRBJ2-1, with 14 bases aligning to TRBD2. This CDR3 is built from 16 residues. V was pared by 4 bases and J by 6 bases, with 5 bases of the junction left unmatched. Per germline, CDR1 MNHEY and CDR2 SMNVEV (reference sequence).

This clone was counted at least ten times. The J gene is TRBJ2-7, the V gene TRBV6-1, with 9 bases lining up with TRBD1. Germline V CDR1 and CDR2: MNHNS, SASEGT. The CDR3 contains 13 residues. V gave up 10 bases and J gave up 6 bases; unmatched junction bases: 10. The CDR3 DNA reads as TGTGCCAACGCCCGGACAGGGGACTCCGAGCAGTACTTC. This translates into CANARTGDSEQYF.

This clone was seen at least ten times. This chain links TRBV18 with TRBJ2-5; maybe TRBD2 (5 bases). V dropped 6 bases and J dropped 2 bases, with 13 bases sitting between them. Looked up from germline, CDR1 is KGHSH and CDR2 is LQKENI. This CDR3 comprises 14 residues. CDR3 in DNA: TGTGCCAGCTCCCACCGGGGAGATCAAGAGACCCAGTACTTC. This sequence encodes CASSHRGDQETQYF.

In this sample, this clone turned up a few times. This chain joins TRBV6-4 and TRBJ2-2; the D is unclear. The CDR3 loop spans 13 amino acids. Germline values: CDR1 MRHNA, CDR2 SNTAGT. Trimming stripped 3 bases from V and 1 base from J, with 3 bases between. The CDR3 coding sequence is TGTGCCAGCAGTGATCGGAACACCGGGGAGCTGTTTTTT. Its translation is CASSDRNTGELFF.

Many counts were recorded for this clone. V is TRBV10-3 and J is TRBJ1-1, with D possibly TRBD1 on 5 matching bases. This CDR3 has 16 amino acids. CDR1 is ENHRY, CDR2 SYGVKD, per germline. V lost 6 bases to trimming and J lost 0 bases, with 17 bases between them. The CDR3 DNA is TGTGCCATCAGCCCGGTGGTAGGGACTCTGAACACTGAAGCTTTCTTT. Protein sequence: CAISPVVGTLNTEAFF.

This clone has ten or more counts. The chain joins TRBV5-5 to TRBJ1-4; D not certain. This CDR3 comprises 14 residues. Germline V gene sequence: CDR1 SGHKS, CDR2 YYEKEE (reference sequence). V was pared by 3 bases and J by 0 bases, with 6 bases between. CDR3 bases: TGTGCCAGCAGCTCGGGTGCAACTAATGAAAAACTGTTTTTT. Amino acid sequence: CASSSGATNEKLFF. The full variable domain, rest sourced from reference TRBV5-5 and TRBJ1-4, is DAGVTQSPTHLIKTRGQQVTLRCSPISGHKSVSWYQQVLGQGPQFIFQYYEKEERGRGNFPDRFSARQFPNYSSELNVNALLLGDSALYLCASSSGATNEKLFFGSGTQLSVL.

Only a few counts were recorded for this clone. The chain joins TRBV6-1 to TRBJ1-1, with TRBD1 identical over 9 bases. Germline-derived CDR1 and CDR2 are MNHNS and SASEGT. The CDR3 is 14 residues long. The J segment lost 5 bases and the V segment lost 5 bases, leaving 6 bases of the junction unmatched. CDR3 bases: TGTGCCAGCAGTCCAGGGACAGGGTGGACTGAAGCTTTCTTT. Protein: CASSPGTGWTEAFF.

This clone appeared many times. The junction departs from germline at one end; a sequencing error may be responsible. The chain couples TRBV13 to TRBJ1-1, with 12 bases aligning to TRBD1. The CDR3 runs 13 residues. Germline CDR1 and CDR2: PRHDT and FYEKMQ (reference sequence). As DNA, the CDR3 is TGTGCCAGCAGCAGGGACAGGGGGCTCGAAGCTTCCTTT. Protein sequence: CASSRDRGLEASF.